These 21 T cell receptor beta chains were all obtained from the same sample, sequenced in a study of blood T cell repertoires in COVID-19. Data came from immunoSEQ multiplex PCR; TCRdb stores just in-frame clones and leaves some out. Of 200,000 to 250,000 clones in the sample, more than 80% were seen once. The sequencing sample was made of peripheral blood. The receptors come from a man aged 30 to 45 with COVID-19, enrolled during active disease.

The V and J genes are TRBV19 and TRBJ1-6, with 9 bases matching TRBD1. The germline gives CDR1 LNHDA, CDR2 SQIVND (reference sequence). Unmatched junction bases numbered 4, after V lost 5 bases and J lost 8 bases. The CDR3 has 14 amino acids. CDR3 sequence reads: CASSPWTGDSPLHF. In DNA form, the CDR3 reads TGTGCCAGTAGTCCTTGGACAGGGGATTCACCCCTCCACTTT.

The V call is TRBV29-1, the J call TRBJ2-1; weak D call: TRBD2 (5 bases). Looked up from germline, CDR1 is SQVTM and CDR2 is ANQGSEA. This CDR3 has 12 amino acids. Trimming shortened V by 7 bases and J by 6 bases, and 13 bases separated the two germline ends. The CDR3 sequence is CSARRTLNEQFF. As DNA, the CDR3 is TGCAGCGCCAGGAGGACGCTCAATGAGCAGTTCTTC.

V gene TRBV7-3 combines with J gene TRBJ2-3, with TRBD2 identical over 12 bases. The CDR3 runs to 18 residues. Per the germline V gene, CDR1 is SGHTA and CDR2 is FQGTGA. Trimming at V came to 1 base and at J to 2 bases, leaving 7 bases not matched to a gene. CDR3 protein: CASSLKPRLAGDTDTQYF. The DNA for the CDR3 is TGTGCCAGCAGCTTAAAGCCTCGACTAGCGGGGGACACAGATACGCAGTATTTT.

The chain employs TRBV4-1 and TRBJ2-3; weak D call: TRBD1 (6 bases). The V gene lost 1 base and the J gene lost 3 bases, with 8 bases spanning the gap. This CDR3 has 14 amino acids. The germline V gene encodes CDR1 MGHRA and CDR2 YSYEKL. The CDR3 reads CASSQVRGTDTQYF. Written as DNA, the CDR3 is TGCGCCAGCAGCCAAGTGAGGGGGACAGATACGCAGTATTTT.

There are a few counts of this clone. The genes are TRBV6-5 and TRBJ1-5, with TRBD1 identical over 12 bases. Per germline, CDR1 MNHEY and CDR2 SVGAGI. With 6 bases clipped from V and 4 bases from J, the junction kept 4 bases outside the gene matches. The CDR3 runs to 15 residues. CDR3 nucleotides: TGTGCCAGCAGCGAGGGACAGGGGGCTAATCAGCCCCAGCATTTT. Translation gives CASSEGQGANQPQHF.

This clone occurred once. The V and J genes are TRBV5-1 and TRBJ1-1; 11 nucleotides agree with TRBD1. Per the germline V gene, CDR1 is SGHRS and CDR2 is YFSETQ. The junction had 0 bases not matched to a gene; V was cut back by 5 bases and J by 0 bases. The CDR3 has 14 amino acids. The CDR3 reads CASRGQGVNTEAFF. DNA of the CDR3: TGCGCCAGCAGGGGACAGGGGGTGAACACTGAAGCTTTCTTT.

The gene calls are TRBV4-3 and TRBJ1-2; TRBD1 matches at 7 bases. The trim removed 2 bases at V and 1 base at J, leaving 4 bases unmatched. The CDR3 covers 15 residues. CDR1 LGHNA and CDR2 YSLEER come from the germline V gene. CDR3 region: CASSQRDSHNYGYTF. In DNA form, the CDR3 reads TGCGCCAGCAGCCAAAGGGACAGCCATAACTATGGCTACACCTTC.

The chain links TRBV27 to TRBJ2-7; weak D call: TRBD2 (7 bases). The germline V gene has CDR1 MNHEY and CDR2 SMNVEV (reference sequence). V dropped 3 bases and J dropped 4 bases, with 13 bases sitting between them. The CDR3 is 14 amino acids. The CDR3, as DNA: TGTGCCAGCAGTTTGCGGGGGCAAACGTACGAGCAGTACTTC. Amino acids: CASSLRGQTYEQYF.

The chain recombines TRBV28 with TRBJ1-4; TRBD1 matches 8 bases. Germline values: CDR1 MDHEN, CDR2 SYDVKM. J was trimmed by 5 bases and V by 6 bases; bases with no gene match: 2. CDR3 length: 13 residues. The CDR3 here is CASRSGGNEKLFF. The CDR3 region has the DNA TGTGCCAGCAGATCAGGGGGCAATGAAAAACTGTTTTTT. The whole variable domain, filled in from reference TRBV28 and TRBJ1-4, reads DVKVTQSSRYLVKRTGEKVFLECVQDMDHENMFWYRQDPGLGLRLIYFSYDVKMKEKGDIPEGYSVSREKKERFSLILESASTNQTSMYLCASRSGGNEKLFFGSGTQLSVL.

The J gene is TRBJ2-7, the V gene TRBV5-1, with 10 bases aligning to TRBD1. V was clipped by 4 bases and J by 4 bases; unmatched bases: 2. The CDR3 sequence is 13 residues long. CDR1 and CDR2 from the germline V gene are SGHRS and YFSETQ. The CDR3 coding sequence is TGCGCCAGCAGCGGGGACAGGGGATACGAGCAGTACTTC. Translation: CASSGDRGYEQYF.

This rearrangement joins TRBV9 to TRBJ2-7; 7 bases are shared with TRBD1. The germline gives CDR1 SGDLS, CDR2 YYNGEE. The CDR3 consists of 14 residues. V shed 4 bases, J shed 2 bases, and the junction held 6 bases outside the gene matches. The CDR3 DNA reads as TGTGCCAGCAGCACAGGGGACGGCACCTACGAGCAGTACTTC. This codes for CASSTGDGTYEQYF.

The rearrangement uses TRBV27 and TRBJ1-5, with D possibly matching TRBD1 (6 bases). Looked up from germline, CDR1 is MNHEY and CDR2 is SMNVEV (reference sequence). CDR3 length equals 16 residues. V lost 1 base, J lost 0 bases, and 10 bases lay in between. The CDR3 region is CASSLFGTPSNQPQHF. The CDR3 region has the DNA TGTGCCAGCAGTTTATTTGGGACACCTAGCAATCAGCCCCAGCATTTT.

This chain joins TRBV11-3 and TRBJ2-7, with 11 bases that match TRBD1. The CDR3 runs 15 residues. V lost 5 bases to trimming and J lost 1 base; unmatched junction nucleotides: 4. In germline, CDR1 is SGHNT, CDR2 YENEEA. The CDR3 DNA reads TGTGCCAGCAGCCCCGGGACAGGGGGTTCCTACGAGCAGTACTTC. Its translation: CASSPGTGGSYEQYF.

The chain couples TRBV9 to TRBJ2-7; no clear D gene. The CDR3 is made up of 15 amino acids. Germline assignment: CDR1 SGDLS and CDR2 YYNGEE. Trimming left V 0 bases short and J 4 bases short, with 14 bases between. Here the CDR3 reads CASSVDAGTIYEQYF. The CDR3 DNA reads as TGTGCCAGCAGCGTAGATGCAGGTACCATTTACGAGCAGTACTTC.

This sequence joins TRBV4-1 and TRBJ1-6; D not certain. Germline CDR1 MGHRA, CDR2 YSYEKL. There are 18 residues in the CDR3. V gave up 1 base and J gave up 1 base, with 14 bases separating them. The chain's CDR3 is CASSQVGRARSYNSPLHF. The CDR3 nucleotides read TGCGCCAGCAGCCAAGTTGGGAGGGCGAGGTCCTATAATTCACCCCTCCACTTT.

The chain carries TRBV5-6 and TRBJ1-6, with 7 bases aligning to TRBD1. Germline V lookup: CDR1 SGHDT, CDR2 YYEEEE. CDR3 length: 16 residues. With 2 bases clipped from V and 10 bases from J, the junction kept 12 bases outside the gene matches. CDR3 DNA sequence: TGTGCCAGCAGCTTTGCTCTGGAGGGGGCAAGGTCACCCCTCCACTTT. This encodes CASSFALEGARSPLHF.

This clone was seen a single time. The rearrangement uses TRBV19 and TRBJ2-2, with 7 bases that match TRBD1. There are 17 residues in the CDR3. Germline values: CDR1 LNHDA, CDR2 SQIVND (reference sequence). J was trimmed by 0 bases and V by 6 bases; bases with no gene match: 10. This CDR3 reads CASRDGGQQTNTGELFF. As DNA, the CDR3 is TGTGCCAGTAGGGATGGGGGACAGCAAACGAACACCGGGGAGCTGTTTTTT.

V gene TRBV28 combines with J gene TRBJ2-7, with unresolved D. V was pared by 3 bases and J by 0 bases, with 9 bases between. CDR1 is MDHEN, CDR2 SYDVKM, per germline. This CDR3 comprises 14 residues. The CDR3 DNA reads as TGTGCCAGCAGTTTTCAGTTACGCTCCTACGAGCAGTACTTC. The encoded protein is CASSFQLRSYEQYF.

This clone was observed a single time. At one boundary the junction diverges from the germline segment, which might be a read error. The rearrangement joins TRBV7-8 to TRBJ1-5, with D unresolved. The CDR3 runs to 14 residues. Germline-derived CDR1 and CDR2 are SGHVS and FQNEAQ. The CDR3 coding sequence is TGTGCCAGCAGCTTATACGAGGGCAACCAGCCCCAGCATTTT. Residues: CASSLYEGNQPQHF.

The CDR3 spells CASSPDPGLAGGEQYF. Written as DNA, the CDR3 is TGTGCCAGCAGCCCGGACCCGGGACTAGCGGGAGGGGAGCAGTACTTC. This chain links TRBV3-1 (or the pseudogene TRBV3-2) with TRBJ2-7, with TRBD2 matching over 16 bases. The germline V gene has CDR1 LGHDT and CDR2 YNNKEL (reference sequence). V lost 4 bases, J lost 7 bases, and 7 bases stayed unmatched. This CDR3 is 16 amino acids long.

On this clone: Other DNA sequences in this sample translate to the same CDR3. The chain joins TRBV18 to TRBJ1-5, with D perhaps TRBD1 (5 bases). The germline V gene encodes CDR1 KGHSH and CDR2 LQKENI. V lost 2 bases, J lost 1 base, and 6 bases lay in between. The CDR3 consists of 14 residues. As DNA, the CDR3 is TGTGCCAGCTCACCAGGGGGGAGCAATCAGCCCCAGCATTTT. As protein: CASSPGGSNQPQHF.